A single sample gave rise to the 2 T cell receptor beta chains below, sequenced in a study of T cell responses to AZD1222 COVID-19 vaccine. Using immunoSEQ multiplex PCR, the repertoire was profiled, and TCRdb retains in-frame clones only, with some absent. The repertoire has some 140,000 clones, roughly 90% of them found once; the top ten carry roughly 3.1%. This material consisted of peripheral blood, taken on day 0 of AZD1222 vaccination. The source of these receptors is an adult in good health.

V and J are TRBV25-1 and TRBJ2-6, with D perhaps matching TRBD2 (6 bases). CDR1 MGHDK and CDR2 SYGVNS come from the germline V gene. CDR3 length: 18 residues. V shed 5 bases and J shed 1 base, with 18 bases lying between them. The CDR3 sequence: CASSSPRDLGSGANVLTF. The CDR3, as DNA: TGTGCCAGCAGTTCACCGCGGGACCTTGGGTCTGGGGCCAACGTCCTGACTTTC.

The genes are TRBV6-5 and TRBJ1-2, with D possibly matching TRBD1 (6 bases). Germline V lookup: CDR1 MNHEY, CDR2 SVGAGI. The CDR3 is 13 amino acids. Trimming left V 3 bases short and J 7 bases short, with 12 bases between. CDR3 nucleotides: TGTGCCAGCAGTTATAAGGGGGAGCGTGGCTACACCTTC. This encodes CASSYKGERGYTF.